This T cell receptor beta chain was recorded in a study of PD-1 blockade in classical Hodgkin lymphoma. Study-level background: Intravenous delivery of nivolumab at 3 mg/kg to patients occurred every 2 weeks.

CDR3 length equals 13 residues. The V gene lost 3 bases and the J gene lost 2 bases, with 7 bases spanning the gap. Germline V gene sequence: CDR1 MNHEY, CDR2 SMNVEV (reference sequence). This table comes from immunoSEQ multiplex PCR, and its TCRdb copy is limited to in-frame clones, with some not included. This sample yields about 97,000 clones, of which roughly 83% are seen a single time; less than 15% belongs to the top ten. After autologous stem cell transplantation all patients relapsed, and prior brentuximab vedotin exposure differed between cohorts. This TCR came from a human donor with classical Hodgkin lymphoma. The material was peripheral blood mononuclear cells (PBMCs), obtained at baseline. The chain uses TRBV27 and TRBJ1-2; D is unresolved. The CDR3 region is CASSFIGNYGYTF. The CDR3 DNA is TGTGCCAGCAGTTTCATAGGGAACTATGGCTACACCTTC.